A selection of T cell receptor beta chains follows, all from one sample in a study of blood T cell repertoires in COVID-19. The data were produced by immunoSEQ multiplex PCR, yet TCRdb's version contains in-frame clones alone and is incomplete. This sample has approximately 230,000 clones; around 88% occur once, and the top ten carry roughly 6.3%. The source material was peripheral blood. The receptor source for this set is a woman under 40 with COVID-19, enrolled during active disease. The CDR3 runs from the conserved cysteine through the conserved F or W. A D gene is named only where the DNA matches it firmly. Size tells how often a clone was seen (once, few, many) or the class of an expanded clone, and some rows leave it out.

>once|TRBV19|TRBD1|TRBJ1-2
CASSQAGGTGVTHGYTF
TGTGCCAGTAGTCAGGCTGGGGGGACAGGAGTAACTCATGGCTACACCTTC
>-|TRBV4-3|TRBD1|TRBJ2-3
CASSQDRTGKGDTQYF
TGCGCCAGCAGCCAAGATAGGACAGGGAAGGGAGATACGCAGTATTTT
>-|TRBV19|-|TRBJ1-4
CASNPGRGGEKLFF
TGTGCCAGTAACCCTGGGAGGGGCGGTGAAAAACTGTTTTTT
>once|TRBV2|TRBD1|TRBJ2-6
CASGEQGFGANVLTF
TGTGCCAGCGGAGAACAGGGGTTTGGGGCCAACGTCCTGACTTTC
>-|TRBV7-2|-|TRBJ2-3
CASSLPVFPTDTQYF
TGTGCCAGCAGCTTACCCGTATTCCCTACGGATACGCAGTATTTT
>-|TRBV5-5|-|TRBJ2-7
CASSPGPQEDEQYF
TGTGCCAGCAGCCCTGGGCCCCAGGAGGACGAGCAGTACTTC
>-|TRBV29-1|TRBD1|TRBJ1-1
CSVRSQGATEAFF
TGCAGCGTCAGAAGTCAGGGGGCCACTGAAGCTTTCTTT
>-|TRBV10-3|TRBD1|TRBJ1-1
CAIRGDRGLNEAFF
TGTGCCATCAGGGGGGACAGGGGGCTGAATGAAGCTTTCTTT
>-|TRBV4-3|TRBD1|TRBJ2-1
CASSRQGTGNEQFF
TGCGCCAGCAGCCGACAGGGAACTGGCAATGAGCAGTTCTTC
>-|TRBV5-1|TRBD1|TRBJ2-2
CASTPSGTGVTGELFF
TGCGCCAGCACCCCCTCCGGGACAGGGGTGACCGGGGAGCTGTTTTTT
>-|TRBV11-1|TRBD1|TRBJ2-2
CASSLAQGDTGELFF
TGTGCCAGCAGCTTAGCACAGGGGGATACCGGGGAGCTGTTTTTT
>-|TRBV9|-|TRBJ1-1
CASSAGRGSPFF
TGTGCCAGCAGCGCTGGGAGGGGATCGCCTTTCTTT
>-|TRBV5-4|-|TRBJ2-7
CASSPEGGAEQYF
TGTGCCAGCAGCCCCGAAGGCGGGGCCGAGCAGTACTTC
>-|TRBV10-3|-|TRBJ1-6
CAISGVGGSNSPLHF
TGTGCCATCAGTGGGGTCGGGGGGAGTAATTCACCCCTCCACTTT
>-|TRBV11-2|-|TRBJ2-2
CASSLGDYLTGELFF
TGTGCCAGCAGCTTAGGTGACTACCTCACCGGGGAGCTGTTTTTT
>-|TRBV5-1|TRBD1|TRBJ1-1
CASSIGTGNEAFF
TGCGCCAGCAGCATAGGGACAGGGAATGAAGCTTTCTTT
>-|TRBV9|TRBD2|TRBJ2-5
CATSRGGERWETQYF
TGTGCCACTTCTCGGGGAGGGGAGCGTTGGGAGACCCAGTACTTC
>-|TRBV4-3|TRBD1|TRBJ1-1
CASSQTTGYMGTEAFF
TGCGCCAGCAGCCAGACGACAGGGTATATGGGCACTGAAGCTTTCTTT
>once|TRBV3-1/TRBV3-2|TRBD2|TRBJ2-1
CASSQDSITGLAGVGWVRNEQFF
TGTGCCAGCAGCCAAGATTCCATTACCGGACTAGCGGGAGTGGGTTGGGTGCGGAATGAGCAGTTCTTC
>-|TRBV6-6|-|TRBJ2-5
CASSPNSQETQYF
TGTGCCAGCAGTCCCAATTCCCAAGAGACCCAGTACTTC
>once|TRBV3-1/TRBV3-2|TRBD1|TRBJ1-2
CASSPGTGPNYGYTF
TGTGCCAGCAGCCCAGGGACAGGCCCTAACTATGGCTACACCTTC
>-|TRBV28|-|TRBJ1-2
CASSIPGEPGYTF
TGTGCCAGCAGTATACCGGGAGAGCCTGGCTACACCTTC
>-|TRBV6-6|TRBD1|TRBJ2-2
CASSTRTGTGELFF
TGTGCCAGCAGTACAAGGACAGGGACCGGGGAGCTGTTTTTT
>-|TRBV5-1|-|TRBJ2-5
CASSLATVWVGEETQYF
TGCGCCAGCAGCTTGGCCACGGTGTGGGTGGGAGAAGAGACCCAGTACTTC
>-|TRBV2|TRBD2|TRBJ2-3
CASREPSGGHTDTQYF
TGTGCCAGCAGAGAACCAAGCGGGGGACACACAGATACGCAGTATTTT
>once|TRBV18|TRBD2|TRBJ2-7
CASSPASGEYEQYF
TGTGCCAGCTCACCGGCTAGCGGGGAATACGAGCAGTACTTC
>-|TRBV6-2/TRBV6-3|TRBD2|TRBJ2-5
CASSRRGSGSETQYF
TGTGCCAGCAGCCGAAGGGGGAGCGGGAGTGAGACCCAGTACTTC
>once|TRBV19|-|TRBJ2-2
CASSIQVSSTGELFF
TGTGCCAGTAGTATTCAGGTTTCCTCCACCGGGGAGCTGTTTTTT
>once|TRBV7-9|TRBD1|TRBJ1-5
CASSSGTEEGQPQHF
TGTGCCAGCAGCTCCGGGACAGAGGAGGGTCAGCCCCAGCATTTT
>-|TRBV11-2|TRBD1|TRBJ1-1
CASSSGTGRRTEAFF
TGTGCCAGCAGCTCAGGGACAGGGCGGAGGACTGAAGCTTTCTTT
>-|TRBV2|-|TRBJ1-6
CASNREGSPLHF
TGTGCCAGCAACAGGGAGGGTTCACCCCTCCACTTT